This T cell receptor (beta chain) was identified in a study of blood T cell repertoires in COVID-19. Study information: Whether acute or convalescent, the COVID-19 samples came from the United States, Italy and Spain. Sources were T cells, B-cell-depleted T cells, or PBMCs; the material itself was cDNA or gDNA.

The repertoire was sequenced with immunoSEQ multiplex PCR; TCRdb's copy has only in-frame clones and lacks some. The table has roughly 260,000 clones, approximately 87% seen once. As to this clone: A junction end diverges from the germline sequence, so it may reflect a read error.

The CDR3 has 15 amino acids. Germline V CDR1 and CDR2: MNHEY, SMNVEV (reference sequence). Material for sequencing was peripheral blood. J is TRBJ1-5 and V is TRBV27; 7 nucleotides align to TRBD1. The receptor was derived from a woman in her forties or fifties with acute or convalescent COVID-19. This CDR3 is CASSLSVTGDQPQHF. DNA for the CDR3: TGTGCCAGCAGTCTATCAGTCACAGGGGATCAGCCCCAGCATTTT.